Listed below are T cell receptor beta chains from one sample, sequenced in a study of blood T cells in healthy people across ages. TCRdb re-analysed the 5' RACE reads in MiXCR, keeping a single row per CDR3 protein. The table records hundreds of thousands of distinct CDR3 sequences, about 62% of them present only once. The sample was blood. The receptors come from a man aged 30 to 45 in good health. The CDR3 runs from the conserved cysteine through the conserved F or W. A D gene is named only where the DNA matches it firmly. Not every row has a clone size; where given, it reads once, few, many or a size class.

CDR3 DNA: TGTGCCAGCAGGACCCCGGGACAGACCTACGAGCAGTACTTC
CDR3 protein: CASRTPGQTYEQYF
D gene: TRBD1
V gene: TRBV6-2/TRBV6-3
clone size: -
J gene: TRBJ2-7

CDR3 DNA: TGTGCCAGCAGTTACGCCGACAGGGTTGCGGGGGAGCTGTTTTTT
CDR3 protein: CASSYADRVAGELFF
D gene: TRBD1
V gene: TRBV6-6
clone size: -
J gene: TRBJ2-2

CDR3 DNA: TGTGCCAGCAGCGCAAGGGGACTAGCGTTTCAAGAGACCCAGTACTTC
CDR3 protein: CASSARGLAFQETQYF
D gene: TRBD2
V gene: TRBV5-5
clone size: -
J gene: TRBJ2-5

CDR3 DNA: TGTGCCAGCAGGCTAGAGGTTACCTCCTACGAGCAGTACTTC
CDR3 protein: CASRLEVTSYEQYF
D gene: -
V gene: TRBV7-2
clone size: few
J gene: TRBJ2-7

CDR3 DNA: TGTGCCAGCAGTTTAGTGTTGTGGCAGGCGGACAATGAGCAGTTCTTC
CDR3 protein: CASSLVLWQADNEQFF
D gene: -
V gene: TRBV27
clone size: few
J gene: TRBJ2-1

CDR3 DNA: TGTGCCAGCAGCGCGGGGACAGGCGGTAGCACTGAAGCTTTCTTT
CDR3 protein: CASSAGTGGSTEAFF
D gene: TRBD1
V gene: TRBV7-9
clone size: -
J gene: TRBJ1-1

CDR3 DNA: TGCAGTCACACACAGGGGACCATCTACTCCTACGAGCAGTACTTC
CDR3 protein: CSHTQGTIYSYEQYF
D gene: TRBD1
V gene: TRBV29-1
clone size: -
J gene: TRBJ2-7

CDR3 DNA: TGTGCCACCAGCAGTACAGGATACCGAGAGACCCAGTACTTC
CDR3 protein: CATSSTGYRETQYF
D gene: -
V gene: TRBV15
clone size: few
J gene: TRBJ2-5

CDR3 DNA: TGTGCCAGCAGGGGCCGGGACAGGTATAATTCACCCCTCCACTTT
CDR3 protein: CASRGRDRYNSPLHF
D gene: TRBD1
V gene: TRBV12-3/TRBV12-4
clone size: -
J gene: TRBJ1-6

CDR3 DNA: TGCAGTGCTCTTACGACTACCTCCTACGAGCAGTTCTTC
CDR3 protein: CSALTTTSYEQFF
D gene: -
V gene: TRBV20-1
clone size: once
J gene: TRBJ2-1

CDR3 DNA: TGTGCCAGCAGCAGAGCCTCCGGGACAGGTTCCTATGGCTACACCTTC
CDR3 protein: CASSRASGTGSYGYTF
D gene: TRBD1
V gene: TRBV6-6
clone size: -
J gene: TRBJ1-2

CDR3 DNA: TGTGCCAGCAGTGAGAAGCCGTCGGGACGGGTGAACACTGAAGCTTTCTTT
CDR3 protein: CASSEKPSGRVNTEAFF
D gene: -
V gene: TRBV2
clone size: -
J gene: TRBJ1-1

CDR3 DNA: TGTGCCAGCAGTCCAACCGCTACTGAGGCAGATACGCAGTATTTT
CDR3 protein: CASSPTATEADTQYF
D gene: -
V gene: TRBV12-3/TRBV12-4
clone size: once
J gene: TRBJ2-3

CDR3 DNA: TGTGCCACCAGCAGGTTTGGCGGTAGCAATCAGCCCCAGCATTTT
CDR3 protein: CATSRFGGSNQPQHF
D gene: -
V gene: TRBV15
clone size: -
J gene: TRBJ1-5

CDR3 DNA: TGTGCCAGCAGCCGAGGGGACGGAGCCTACGAGCAGTACTTC
CDR3 protein: CASSRGDGAYEQYF
D gene: -
V gene: TRBV7-3
clone size: few
J gene: TRBJ2-7

CDR3 DNA: TGTGCCAGCAGTTACCCTGGCGCCCAGTACTTC
CDR3 protein: CASSYPGAQYF
D gene: -
V gene: TRBV6-2/TRBV6-3
clone size: -
J gene: TRBJ2-5

CDR3 DNA: TGTGCCAGCAGTCCGATAGGGGGCGGTGGAAGCAATCAGCCCCAGCATTTT
CDR3 protein: CASSPIGGGGSNQPQHF
D gene: TRBD1
V gene: TRBV28
clone size: few
J gene: TRBJ1-5

CDR3 DNA: TGCAGCGTCGCCCCAGGCGCCTACGAGCAGTACTTC
CDR3 protein: CSVAPGAYEQYF
D gene: -
V gene: TRBV29-1
clone size: few
J gene: TRBJ2-7

CDR3 DNA: TGTGCCAGCAGTGACCTAGGTCTTGCCGAGAATGTCGAGCAGTTCTTC
CDR3 protein: CASSDLGLAENVEQFF
D gene: -
V gene: TRBV25-1
clone size: -
J gene: TRBJ2-1

CDR3 DNA: TGTGCCAGCAGTGAAGGGCCACCATATAATTCACCCCTCCACTTT
CDR3 protein: CASSEGPPYNSPLHF
D gene: -
V gene: TRBV2
clone size: -
J gene: TRBJ1-6

CDR3 DNA: TGTGCCAGCAGCTCCTTCTGGGGGGGACTAGCGGTCTGCGAGCAGTACTTC
CDR3 protein: CASSSFWGGLAVCEQYF
D gene: -
V gene: TRBV21-1
clone size: -
J gene: TRBJ2-7

CDR3 DNA: TGTGCCAGCAGCACACAGGGGAGAACTGAAGCTTTCTTT
CDR3 protein: CASSTQGRTEAFF
D gene: TRBD1
V gene: TRBV7-9
clone size: -
J gene: TRBJ1-1

CDR3 DNA: TGTGCCAGCAGCCAAGGACGGGGACAGGGGCCAAACAATGAGCAGTTCTTC
CDR3 protein: CASSQGRGQGPNNEQFF
D gene: TRBD1
V gene: TRBV4-2
clone size: -
J gene: TRBJ2-1

CDR3 DNA: TGTGCCAGCAGCTACCGGACTAGCGGGGGGGCAGATACGCAGTATTTT
CDR3 protein: CASSYRTSGGADTQYF
D gene: -
V gene: TRBV21-1
clone size: few
J gene: TRBJ2-3

CDR3 DNA: TGCGCCAGCAGCTTCGGACAGGGGGCTGGGGCCCAGTTCTTC
CDR3 protein: CASSFGQGAGAQFF
D gene: TRBD1
V gene: TRBV5-1
clone size: few
J gene: TRBJ2-1

CDR3 DNA: TGCAGTGCTAGTAGGGGGGACAGGGCCCACTACGAGCAGTACTTC
CDR3 protein: CSASRGDRAHYEQYF
D gene: TRBD1
V gene: TRBV20-1
clone size: -
J gene: TRBJ2-7

CDR3 DNA: TGTGCCAGCAGGGCAACAGGGGAAAAACGGTACTTC
CDR3 protein: CASRATGEKRYF
D gene: TRBD1
V gene: TRBV6-6
clone size: few
J gene: TRBJ2-7

CDR3 DNA: TGTGCCTGGAGTGCCCTGGGGGGCGAAGGGAATGAGCAGTTCTTC
CDR3 protein: CAWSALGGEGNEQFF
D gene: -
V gene: TRBV30
clone size: -
J gene: TRBJ2-1

CDR3 DNA: TGCAGTGCCAGGGGACAGCAGAACACCGGGGAGCTGTTTTTT
CDR3 protein: CSARGQQNTGELFF
D gene: TRBD1
V gene: TRBV20-1
clone size: -
J gene: TRBJ2-2

CDR3 DNA: TGCAGTGCTGGGGACAGACAGAAAGCTTTCTTT
CDR3 protein: CSAGDRQKAFF
D gene: TRBD1
V gene: TRBV20-1
clone size: few
J gene: TRBJ1-1

CDR3 DNA: TGCAGCGCTTGGACAGGATCTCGGTACGAGCAGTACTTC
CDR3 protein: CSAWTGSRYEQYF
D gene: TRBD1
V gene: TRBV29-1
clone size: -
J gene: TRBJ2-7

CDR3 DNA: TGTGCCAGCAGCACGGACCTCACAGATACGCAGTATTTT
CDR3 protein: CASSTDLTDTQYF
D gene: -
V gene: TRBV12-3/TRBV12-4
clone size: few
J gene: TRBJ2-3

CDR3 DNA: TGTGCCAGCAGCTTTTGGGGGGCCACAGATACGCAGTATTTT
CDR3 protein: CASSFWGATDTQYF
D gene: -
V gene: TRBV5-5
clone size: few
J gene: TRBJ2-3

CDR3 DNA: TGTGCCAGCACTTGGGACAGGGGAAGTGGTCAGCCCCAGCATTTT
CDR3 protein: CASTWDRGSGQPQHF
D gene: TRBD1
V gene: TRBV6-1
clone size: -
J gene: TRBJ1-5

CDR3 DNA: TGCGCCAGCAGCCAGGACAGGGTAGCAACAGATACGCAGTATTTT
CDR3 protein: CASSQDRVATDTQYF
D gene: TRBD1
V gene: TRBV4-3
clone size: -
J gene: TRBJ2-3

CDR3 DNA: TGTGCCAGCAGTTCCCGTCGATGGCCCTACGAGCAGTACTTC
CDR3 protein: CASSSRRWPYEQYF
D gene: -
V gene: TRBV27
clone size: -
J gene: TRBJ2-7

CDR3 DNA: TGCGCCAGCAGCCAAGAGATCGCTAGCTCAGATACGCAGTATTTT
CDR3 protein: CASSQEIASSDTQYF
D gene: -
V gene: TRBV4-3
clone size: -
J gene: TRBJ2-3

CDR3 DNA: TGTGCCAGCAGTGAGTCGAGCTGGGGCGCTGAACACGAGCAGTACTTC
CDR3 protein: CASSESSWGAEHEQYF
D gene: -
V gene: TRBV25-1
clone size: -
J gene: TRBJ2-7

CDR3 DNA: TGCAGCGTTGAAGATCTCAAAGGGGAGGGTGGGAATGGCTACACCTTC
CDR3 protein: CSVEDLKGEGGNGYTF
D gene: -
V gene: TRBV29-1
clone size: -
J gene: TRBJ1-2

CDR3 DNA: TGTGCCAGCAGAAAAGGGGGCTACTCCTACGAGCAGTACTTC
CDR3 protein: CASRKGGYSYEQYF
D gene: TRBD1
V gene: TRBV28
clone size: -
J gene: TRBJ2-7

CDR3 DNA: TGTGCCACCAGCAGAGCGGGCAGCCGCACAGATATGCAGTATTTT
CDR3 protein: CATSRAGSRTDMQYF
D gene: -
V gene: TRBV15
clone size: -
J gene: TRBJ2-3

CDR3 DNA: TGCAGCGTCGAGAGGGTTCCGGGGGCCAACGTCCTGACTTTC
CDR3 protein: CSVERVPGANVLTF
D gene: -
V gene: TRBV29-1
clone size: few
J gene: TRBJ2-6

CDR3 DNA: TGTGCCAGCAGTGAATACGGATCCACAGATACGCAGTATTTT
CDR3 protein: CASSEYGSTDTQYF
D gene: -
V gene: TRBV25-1
clone size: -
J gene: TRBJ2-3

CDR3 DNA: TGCAGTGCTAGGGGCCAGCTGACAGGAATTTCCTTACGAAACTATGGCTACACCTTC
CDR3 protein: CSARGQLTGISLRNYGYTF
D gene: -
V gene: TRBV20-1
clone size: few
J gene: TRBJ1-2

CDR3 DNA: TGTGCCAGCACCCTTGGAGGGCCCCAAGAGACCCAGTACTTC
CDR3 protein: CASTLGGPQETQYF
D gene: -
V gene: TRBV7-2
clone size: -
J gene: TRBJ2-5

CDR3 DNA: TGTGCCAGCAGCTCGAATCTAGCGGGGGGCACAGATACGCAGTATTTT
CDR3 protein: CASSSNLAGGTDTQYF
D gene: TRBD2
V gene: TRBV7-2
clone size: -
J gene: TRBJ2-3

CDR3 DNA: TGTGCCAGCTGTACATACCTGACAGATACGCAGTATTTT
CDR3 protein: CASCTYLTDTQYF
D gene: -
V gene: TRBV12-3/TRBV12-4
clone size: -
J gene: TRBJ2-3

CDR3 DNA: TGCAGCGCCGACAGGGCAAGTATCCATGAGCAGTTCTTC
CDR3 protein: CSADRASIHEQFF
D gene: TRBD1
V gene: TRBV29-1
clone size: once
J gene: TRBJ2-1

CDR3 DNA: TGTGCCACCAGTTCCCCTCGGACAGGGGGCAATGAGCAGTTCTTC
CDR3 protein: CATSSPRTGGNEQFF
D gene: TRBD1
V gene: TRBV6-1
clone size: -
J gene: TRBJ2-1